This T cell receptor beta chain was captured in a study of blood T cell repertoires in COVID-19. The wider study: The origin of the acute and convalescent COVID-19 samples was the United States, Italy and Spain.

This CDR3 comprises 13 residues. Germline V gene sequence: CDR1 LNHDA, CDR2 SQIVND (reference sequence). Study processing details: The assay estimated nucleated cells by amplifying reference gene primers. Some clones are missing from TCRdb's copy, which holds only in-frame ones; the method was immunoSEQ multiplex PCR. V and J calls and clone size are those listed in that table; D and trimming were worked out from the DNA. The sample shows 200,000 to 300,000 clones, around three quarters of them seen only once. As concerns this clone: A read error may account for a junction end that differs from germline.

The receptor's source is a woman older than 75 with acute or convalescent COVID-19. The specimen was peripheral blood. The chain couples TRBV19 to TRBJ2-3, with 10 bases matching TRBD2. This CDR3 is CASSPERGGRLDF. The CDR3 nucleotides are TGTGCCAGTAGTCCGGAGCGGGGGGGCAGGCTGGATTTT.